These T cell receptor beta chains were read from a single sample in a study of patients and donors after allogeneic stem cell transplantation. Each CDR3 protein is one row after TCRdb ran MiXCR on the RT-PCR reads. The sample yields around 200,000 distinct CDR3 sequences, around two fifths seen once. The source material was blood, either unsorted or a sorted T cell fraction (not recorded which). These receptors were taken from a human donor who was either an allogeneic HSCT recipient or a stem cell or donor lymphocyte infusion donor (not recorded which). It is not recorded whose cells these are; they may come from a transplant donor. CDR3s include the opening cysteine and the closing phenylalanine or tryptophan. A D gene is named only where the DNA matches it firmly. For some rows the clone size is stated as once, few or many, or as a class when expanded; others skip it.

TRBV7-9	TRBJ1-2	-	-	CASSLAWGNGYTF	TGTGCCAGCAGCTTAGCTTGGGGCAATGGCTACACCTTC
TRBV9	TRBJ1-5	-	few	CASSVDQGFQPQHF	TGTGCCAGCAGCGTAGATCAAGGGTTCCAGCCCCAGCATTTT
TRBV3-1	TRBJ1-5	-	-	CASSQGSQPQHF	TGTGCCAGCAGCCAGGGTTCTCAGCCCCAGCATTTT
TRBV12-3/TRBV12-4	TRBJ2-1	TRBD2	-	CASSGSRGAGDYNEQFF	TGTGCCAGCAGTGGCTCCCGAGGAGCGGGGGACTACAATGAGCAGTTCTTC
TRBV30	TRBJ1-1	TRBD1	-	CACWGRGQGSEAFF	TGTGCCTGTTGGGGGAGGGGGCAAGGTAGCGAAGCTTTCTTT
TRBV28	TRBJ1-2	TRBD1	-	CASSLLGQLYGYTF	TGTGCCAGCAGTTTATTGGGACAGCTCTATGGCTACACCTTC
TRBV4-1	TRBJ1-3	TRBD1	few	CASSPDWTGGAGNTIYF	TGCGCCAGCAGCCCTGATTGGACAGGGGGAGCTGGAAACACCATATATTTT
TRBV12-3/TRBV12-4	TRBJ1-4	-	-	CASSLMGFGKLFF	TGTGCCAGCAGTTTGATGGGATTCGGTAAACTGTTTTTT
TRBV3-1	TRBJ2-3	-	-	CASSQDLGTDTQYF	TGTGCCAGCAGCCAAGATCTCGGCACAGATACGCAGTATTTT
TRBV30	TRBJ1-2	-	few	CAWSMGSGYTF	TGTGCCTGGAGTATGGGTTCGGGCTACACCTTC
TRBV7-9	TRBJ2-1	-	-	CASSPSLQYVPGNEQFF	TGTGCCAGCAGCCCCTCGCTGCAATACGTTCCGGGGAATGAGCAGTTCTTC
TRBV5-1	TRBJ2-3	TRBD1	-	CASRQGAEDTQYF	TGCGCCAGCAGACAGGGGGCAGAAGATACGCAGTATTTT
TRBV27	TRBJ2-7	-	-	CASSSGRGFYEQYF	TGTGCCAGCAGTTCCGGCAGGGGTTTTTACGAGCAGTACTTC
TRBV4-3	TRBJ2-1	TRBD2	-	CASSQDRNSGGVDEQFF	TGCGCCAGCAGCCAAGATCGGAATAGCGGGGGGGTGGATGAGCAGTTCTTC
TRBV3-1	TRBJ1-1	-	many	CASSQGGNTEAFF	TGTGCCAGCAGCCAGGGGGGGAACACTGAAGCTTTCTTT
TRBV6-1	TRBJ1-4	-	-	CASSEVRGYNEKLFF	TGTGCCAGCAGTGAGGTCAGGGGATATAATGAAAAACTGTTTTTT
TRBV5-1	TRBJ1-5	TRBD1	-	CASSLGPTGRPQHF	TGCGCCAGCAGCTTGGGACCGACAGGGAGGCCCCAGCATTTT
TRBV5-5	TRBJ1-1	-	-	CASSLERFGTREAFF	TGTGCCAGCAGCTTGGAACGTTTTGGGACCAGAGAGGCTTTCTTT
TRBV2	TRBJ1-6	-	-	CASNSETDSPLHF	TGTGCCAGCAACTCAGAAACGGATTCACCCCTCCACTTT
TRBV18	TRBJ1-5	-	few	CASSPQGRPQHF	TGTGCCAGCTCACCGCAGGGACGGCCCCAGCATTTT
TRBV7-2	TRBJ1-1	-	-	CASSPGIGRGTEAFF	TGTGCCAGCAGCCCGGGGATAGGGAGGGGTACTGAAGCTTTCTTT
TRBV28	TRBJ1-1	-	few	CASSLGVQNTEAFF	TGTGCCAGCAGCCTGGGGGTCCAGAACACTGAAGCTTTCTTT
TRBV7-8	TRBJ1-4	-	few	CASSSGRLEKLFF	TGTGCCAGCAGCTCAGGGAGACTTGAAAAACTGTTTTTT
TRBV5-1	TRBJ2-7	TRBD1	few	CASSPSYMTGGAYEQYF	TGCGCCAGCAGCCCCTCGTATATGACAGGGGGCGCCTACGAGCAGTACTTC
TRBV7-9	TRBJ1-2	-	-	CASSSRATFYGYTF	TGTGCCAGCAGCTCCCGGGCGACCTTTTATGGCTACACCTTC
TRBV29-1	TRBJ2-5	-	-	CSVEWGRGETQYF	TGCAGCGTTGAATGGGGGCGCGGGGAGACCCAGTACTTC
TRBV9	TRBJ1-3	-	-	CASSVAGATGNTIYF	TGTGCCAGCAGCGTGGCGGGGGCCACTGGAAACACCATATATTTT
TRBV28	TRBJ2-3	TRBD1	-	CASSKDRGGDTQYF	TGTGCCAGCAGTAAGGACAGGGGGGGGGATACGCAGTATTTT
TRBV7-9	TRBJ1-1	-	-	CASSSLPELEAFF	TGTGCCAGCAGCTCTTTGCCGGAATTGGAAGCTTTCTTT
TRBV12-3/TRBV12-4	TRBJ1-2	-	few	CASSRTARAGGYTF	TGTGCCAGCAGTAGGACAGCCCGGGCAGGGGGCTACACCTTC
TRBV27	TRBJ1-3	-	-	CASSLSPTSGNTIYF	TGTGCCAGCAGTTTATCCCCCACCTCTGGAAACACCATATATTTT
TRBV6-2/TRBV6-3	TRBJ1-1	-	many	CASSYGAMAEAFF	TGTGCCAGCAGTTACGGAGCAATGGCTGAAGCTTTCTTT
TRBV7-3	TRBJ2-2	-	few	CASSVGSGELFF	TGTGCCAGCAGCGTAGGCAGCGGGGAGCTGTTTTTT
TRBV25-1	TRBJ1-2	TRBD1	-	CASSGTGVWGYTF	TGTGCCAGCAGTGGGACAGGGGTATGGGGCTACACCTTC
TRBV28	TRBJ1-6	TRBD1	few	CASSPLTGGNSPLHF	TGTGCCAGCAGTCCCTTGACAGGGGGCAATTCACCCCTCCACTTT
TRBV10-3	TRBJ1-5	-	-	CAISGGERGQPRHF	TGTGCCATCAGTGGTGGAGAGCGGGGTCAGCCCCGGCATTTT
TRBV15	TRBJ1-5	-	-	CATSRGSNQPQHF	TGTGCCACCAGTCGAGGAAGCAATCAGCCCCAGCATTTT
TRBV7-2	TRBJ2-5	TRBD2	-	CASSFWRGVGETQYF	TGTGCCAGCAGCTTCTGGCGGGGGGTGGGAGAGACCCAGTACTTC
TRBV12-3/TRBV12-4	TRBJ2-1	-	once	CASSLRGPNEQFF	TGTGCCAGCAGTTTAAGGGGCCCCAATGAGCAGTTCTTC
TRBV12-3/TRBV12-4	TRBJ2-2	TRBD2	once	CASDQGLNTGELFF	TGTGCCAGCGACCAGGGACTAAACACCGGGGAGCTGTTTTTT
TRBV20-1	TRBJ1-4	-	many	CSARDLGTPPEGKLFF	TGCAGTGCTAGAGATCTTGGGACTCCCCCGGAGGGAAAACTGTTTTTT
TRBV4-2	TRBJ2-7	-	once	CASSQDPPRNPYEQHF	TGTGCCAGCAGCCAAGATCCTCCTAGGAACCCCTACGAGCAGCACTTC
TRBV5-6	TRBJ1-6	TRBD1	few	CASSRRDRVNSPLHF	TGTGCCAGCAGCCGACGGGACAGGGTGAATTCACCCCTCCACTTT
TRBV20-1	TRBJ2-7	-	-	CSARAPSEQYF	TGCAGTGCTAGAGCCCCGTCCGAGCAGTACTTC
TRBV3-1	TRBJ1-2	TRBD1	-	CASSQGTGTGAYGYTF	TGTGCCAGCAGCCAAGGGACCGGGACAGGGGCCTATGGCTACACCTTC
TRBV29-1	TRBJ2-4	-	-	CSVELAGPNIQYF	TGCAGCGTTGAACTGGCGGGGCCAAACATTCAGTACTTC
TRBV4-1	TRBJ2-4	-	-	CASSQGGADSGIQYF	TGCGCCAGCAGCCAAGGAGGGGCGGACTCCGGCATTCAGTACTTC
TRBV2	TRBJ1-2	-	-	CASRIDWGGSYTF	TGTGCCAGCAGGATAGACTGGGGTGGGAGCTACACCTTC
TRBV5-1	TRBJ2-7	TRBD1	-	CASSADRAYEQYF	TGCGCCAGCAGCGCTGACAGGGCCTACGAGCAGTACTTC
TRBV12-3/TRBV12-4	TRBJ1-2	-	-	CASSSGTTNYGYTF	TGTGCCAGCAGTTCCGGGACAACTAACTATGGCTACACCTTC
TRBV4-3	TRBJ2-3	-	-	CASSYGRPTDTQYF	TGCGCCAGCAGCTACGGTCGGCCCACAGATACGCAGTATTTT
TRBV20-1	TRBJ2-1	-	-	CSGGHSYNEQFF	TGCAGTGGTGGACATTCCTACAATGAGCAGTTCTTC